This passage covers 17 T cell receptor beta chains from one sample sequenced in a study of OX40 agonist ivuxolimab in advanced cancers. Only in-frame clones appear in the TCRdb table, and some are missing; sequencing was by immunoSEQ multiplex PCR. Of 75,000 to 100,000 clones listed, just over 90% are singletons. The starting material was CD4+ or CD8+ T cells sorted from blood, obtained in a trial of the OX40 agonist ivuxolimab. These receptors came from an adult with an advanced solid tumor such as melanoma, head and neck, liver or kidney cancer.

This chain joins TRBV28 and TRBJ1-4, with a weak D call TRBD1 (5 bases). The CDR3 spans 13 residues. Germline CDR1 is MDHEN and CDR2 is SYDVKM. Trimming shortened V by 4 bases and J by 8 bases, and 11 bases separated the two germline ends. The CDR3 loop reads CASSYRSYEKLFF. DNA of the CDR3: TGTGCCAGCAGTTACAGGAGTTACGAAAAACTGTTTTTT.

The CDR3 bases are TGCGCCAGCAGCCAAGATATAACCTTTGCCAGGAATAGTTTGGATGGCTACACCTTC. This encodes CASSQDITFARNSLDGYTF. The chain has TRBV4-3 and TRBJ1-2; no clear D. This CDR3 has 19 residues. Trimming stripped 0 bases from V and 6 bases from J, with 26 bases between. From germline, CDR1 is LGHNA and CDR2 YSLEER.

The chain uses TRBV19 and TRBJ1-5; 7 bases fit TRBD1. J gave up 6 bases and V 7 bases, and 6 bases lay outside the gene matches. This CDR3 region has 13 residues. Per the germline V gene, CDR1 is LNHDA and CDR2 is SQIVND (reference sequence). The CDR3 here is CASKGTESQPQHF. The CDR3 region has the DNA TGTGCCAGTAAGGGGACAGAAAGTCAGCCCCAGCATTTT. The full variable domain, with the rest looked up from reference TRBV19 and TRBJ1-5, is DGGITQSPKYLFRKEGQNVTLSCEQNLNHDAMYWYRQDPGQGLRLIYYSQIVNDFQKGDIAEGYSVSREKKESFPLTVTSAQKNPTAFYLCASKGTESQPQHFGDGTRLSIL.

V gene TRBV4-1 combines with J gene TRBJ2-1, with 14 bases aligning to TRBD2. Trimming removed 0 bases from V and 6 bases from J; junction bases left unmatched: 13. The CDR3 contains 20 residues. Germline values: CDR1 MGHRA, CDR2 YSYEKL. The CDR3 spells CASSQDPQFMGLAGVNEQFF. CDR3 nucleotide sequence: TGCGCCAGCAGCCAAGATCCGCAATTTATGGGACTAGCGGGAGTCAATGAGCAGTTCTTC.

The gene calls are TRBV29-1 and TRBJ2-2; no reliable D call. Trimming shortened V by 5 bases and J by 1 base, and 8 bases separated the two germline ends. Per germline, CDR1 SQVTM and CDR2 ANQGSEA. The CDR3 extends over 13 amino acids. The DNA for the CDR3 is TGCAGCGTTCAGGAAGGGAACACCGGGGAGCTGTTTTTT. It encodes CSVQEGNTGELFF.

This clone was seen once. The CDR3 DNA reads as TGTGCCAGCAGTGTGGAGCTGAGGGAAAAACTGTTTTTT. Protein product: CASSVELREKLFF. V usage is TRBV2 and J usage is TRBJ1-4, with D unclear. The CDR3 spans 13 residues. Germline V CDR1 and CDR2: SNHLY, FYNNEI. Trimming cost V 4 bases and J 8 bases, with 11 bases left between them.

The gene calls are TRBV27 and TRBJ1-1; D may be TRBD1 (6 bases). Germline CDR1 is MNHEY and CDR2 is SMNVEV (reference sequence). Trimming shortened V by 6 bases and J by 6 bases, and 14 bases separated the two germline ends. The CDR3 runs to 13 residues. The CDR3 bases are TGTGCCAGCAGACGACAGGTTTACGCTGAAGCTTTCTTT. Protein: CASRRQVYAEAFF.

For the CDR3, the DNA is TGTGCCATCAGTGAAGGGCGGGAAAATGAGCAGTTCTTC. Protein: CAISEGRENEQFF. The chain joins TRBV10-3 to TRBJ2-1, with D maybe TRBD2 (6 bases). V was shortened by 3 bases and J by 7 bases, with 10 bases between the two germline ends. The germline CDR1 and CDR2 sequences are ENHRY and SYGVKD. The CDR3 is 13 amino acids.

The gene calls are TRBV2 and TRBJ1-4; perhaps TRBD1 as D (6 bases). This CDR3 is built from 16 residues. Germline V gene data show CDR1 as SNHLY and CDR2 as FYNNEI. V dropped 0 bases and J dropped 5 bases, with 13 bases sitting between them. The CDR3 loop is CASSEARGARNEKLFF. In DNA, the CDR3 is TGTGCCAGCAGTGAAGCGAGGGGGGCCCGGAATGAAAAACTGTTTTTT.

This chain uses TRBV28 with TRBJ2-7; 7 bases line up with TRBD2. V lost 2 bases, J lost 2 bases, and 3 bases stayed unmatched. Per the germline V gene, CDR1 is MDHEN and CDR2 is SYDVKM. The CDR3 has 14 residues. The CDR3 DNA sequence: TGTGCCAGCAGTTTAGGCGGGAGTACCTACGAGCAGTACTTC. Residues: CASSLGGSTYEQYF.

The chain has TRBV6-1 and TRBJ1-5; no definite D call. This CDR3 contains 15 residues. V was cut by 0 bases and J by 7 bases, with 13 bases left in between. Germline values: CDR1 MNHNS, CDR2 SASEGT. CDR3 loop: CASSEATGFNQPQHF. The DNA of the CDR3 is TGTGCCAGCAGTGAAGCGACCGGTTTCAACCAGCCCCAGCATTTT.

This clone was observed a single time. V gene TRBV6-1 combines with J gene TRBJ1-4; perhaps TRBD1 as D (5 bases). V gave up 6 bases and J gave up 8 bases, with 19 bases separating them. The CDR3 totals 15 residues. Germline V lookup: CDR1 MNHNS, CDR2 SASEGT. CDR3 nucleotides: TGTGCCAGCAGAGAGTCAACAGGAAAATACGAAAAACTGTTTTTT. Its protein product is CASRESTGKYEKLFF.

The chain couples TRBV7-2 to TRBJ2-2, with 10 bases aligning to TRBD2. CDR1 and CDR2 from the germline V gene are SGHTA and FQGNSA. The CDR3 runs to 15 residues. The J segment lost 5 bases and the V segment lost 5 bases, leaving 5 bases of the junction unmatched. CDR3 amino acids: CASSPPSGGTGELFF. CDR3 in DNA: TGTGCCAGCAGCCCTCCTAGCGGGGGAACCGGGGAGCTGTTTTTT. Drawing the rest from reference TRBV7-2 and TRBJ2-2, the complete variable domain is GAGVSQSPSNKVTEKGKDVELRCDPISGHTALYWYRQSLGQGLEFLIYFQGNSAPDKSGLPSDRFSAERTGGSVSTLTIQRTQQEDSAVYLCASSPPSGGTGELFFGEGSRLTVL.

The chain couples TRBV28 to TRBJ2-2; the D call may be TRBD1 or TRBD2 (5 bases each). V was trimmed by 2 bases and J by 1 base, leaving 8 bases between them. Per the germline V gene, CDR1 is MDHEN and CDR2 is SYDVKM. This CDR3 is 15 amino acids long. The DNA for the CDR3 is TGTGCCAGCAGTTTAATGGGACGGAACACCGGGGAGCTGTTTTTT. This gives the protein CASSLMGRNTGELFF.

The chain links TRBV2 to TRBJ2-7; 9 bases map to TRBD1. Germline V gene sequence: CDR1 SNHLY, CDR2 FYNNEI. J gave up 2 bases and V 5 bases, and 4 bases lay outside the gene matches. CDR3 length: 14 amino acids. In nucleotides, the CDR3 is TGTGCCAGCAGTAAGGACAGGGGCCCCTACGAGCAGTACTTC. Protein product: CASSKDRGPYEQYF.

The chain uses TRBV29-1 and TRBJ2-2; D is unresolved. CDR3 length: 11 residues. Germline V gives CDR1 SQVTM, CDR2 ANQGSEA. CDR3 DNA: TGCAGTGCAGAGAACACCGGGGAGCTGTTTTTT. Protein product: CSAENTGELFF.

Concerning this clone: Other DNA sequences within the sample encode an identical CDR3. The chain has TRBV5-1 and TRBJ2-7, with TRBD1 matching over 8 bases. Trimming cost V 0 bases and J 1 base; bases outside gene matches: 3. The CDR3 spans 15 residues. Germline V gene data show CDR1 as SGHRS and CDR2 as YFSETQ. The DNA of the CDR3 is TGCGCCAGCAGCTTGGGTGGACAGGGATCCTACGAGCAGTACTTC. Translated: CASSLGGQGSYEQYF.